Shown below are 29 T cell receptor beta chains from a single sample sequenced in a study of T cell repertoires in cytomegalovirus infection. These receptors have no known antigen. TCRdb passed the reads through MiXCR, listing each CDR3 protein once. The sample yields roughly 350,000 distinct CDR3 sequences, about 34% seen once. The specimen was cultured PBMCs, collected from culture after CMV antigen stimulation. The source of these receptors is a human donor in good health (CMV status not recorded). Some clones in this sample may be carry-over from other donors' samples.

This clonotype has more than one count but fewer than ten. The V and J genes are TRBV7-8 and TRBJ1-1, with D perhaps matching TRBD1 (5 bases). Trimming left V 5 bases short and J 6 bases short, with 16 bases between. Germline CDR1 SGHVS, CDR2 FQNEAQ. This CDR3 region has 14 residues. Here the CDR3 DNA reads TGTGCCAGCAGCCCTCGGACACCGGGAGCTGAAGCTTTCTTT. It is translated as CASSPRTPGAEAFF.

The CDR3 DNA reads TGTGCCAGCAGTTTCTCCGGGACAGGGGGCTTCAATGAGCAGTTCTTC. Its protein product is CASSFSGTGGFNEQFF. This sequence joins TRBV2 and TRBJ2-1, with 12 bases lining up with TRBD1. Per germline, CDR1 SNHLY and CDR2 FYNNEI. There are 16 residues in the CDR3. J lost 6 bases, V lost 5 bases, and 8 bases had no gene match.

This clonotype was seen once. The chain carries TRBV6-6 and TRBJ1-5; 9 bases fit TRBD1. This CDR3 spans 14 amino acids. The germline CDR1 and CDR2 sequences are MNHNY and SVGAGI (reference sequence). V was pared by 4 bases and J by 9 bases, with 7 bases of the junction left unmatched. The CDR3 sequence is CASSFPGTGLPQHF. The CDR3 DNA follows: TGTGCCAGCAGTTTCCCCGGGACAGGGCTGCCCCAGCATTTT.

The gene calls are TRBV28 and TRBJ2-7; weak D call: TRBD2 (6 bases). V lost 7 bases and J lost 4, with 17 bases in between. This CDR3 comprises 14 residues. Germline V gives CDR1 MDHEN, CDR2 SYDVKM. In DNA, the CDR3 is TGTGCCAGCACCTTCGCGGGATCCAAATACGAGCAGTACTTC. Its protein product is CASTFAGSKYEQYF.

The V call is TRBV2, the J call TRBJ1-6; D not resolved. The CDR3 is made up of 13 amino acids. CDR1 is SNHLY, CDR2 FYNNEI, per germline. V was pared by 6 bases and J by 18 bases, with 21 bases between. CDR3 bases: TGTGCCAGCAGCGACGCTACCGGGAGCAAGGCCCACTTT. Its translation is CASSDATGSKAHF.

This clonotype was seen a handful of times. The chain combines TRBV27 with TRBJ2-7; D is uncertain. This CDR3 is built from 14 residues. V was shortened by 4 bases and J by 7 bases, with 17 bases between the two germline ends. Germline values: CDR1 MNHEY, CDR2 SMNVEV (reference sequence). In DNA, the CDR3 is TGTGCCAGCAGTTCAGACCCCCGGGCAGCGGAGCAGTACTTC. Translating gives CASSSDPRAAEQYF.

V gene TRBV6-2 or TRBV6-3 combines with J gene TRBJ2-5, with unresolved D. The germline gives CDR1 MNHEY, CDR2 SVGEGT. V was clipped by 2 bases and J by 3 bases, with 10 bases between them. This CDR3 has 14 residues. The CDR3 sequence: CASSYVGIEETQYF. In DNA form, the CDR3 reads TGTGCCAGCAGTTACGTAGGGATAGAAGAGACCCAGTACTTC.

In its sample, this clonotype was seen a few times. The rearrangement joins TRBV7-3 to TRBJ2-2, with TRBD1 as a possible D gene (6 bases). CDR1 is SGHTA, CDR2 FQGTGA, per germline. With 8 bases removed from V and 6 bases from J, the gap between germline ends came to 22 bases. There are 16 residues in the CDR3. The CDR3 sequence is CASGSGTLNYPGELFF. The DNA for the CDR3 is TGTGCCAGCGGATCCGGGACATTAAATTATCCCGGGGAGCTGTTTTTT.

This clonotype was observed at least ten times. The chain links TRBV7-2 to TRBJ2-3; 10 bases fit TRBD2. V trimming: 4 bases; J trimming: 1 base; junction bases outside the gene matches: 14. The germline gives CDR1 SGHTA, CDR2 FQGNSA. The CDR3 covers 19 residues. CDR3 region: CASSSITTSGIWGTDTQYF. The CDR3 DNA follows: TGTGCCAGCAGCTCCATTACCACTAGCGGGATTTGGGGCACAGATACGCAGTATTTT.

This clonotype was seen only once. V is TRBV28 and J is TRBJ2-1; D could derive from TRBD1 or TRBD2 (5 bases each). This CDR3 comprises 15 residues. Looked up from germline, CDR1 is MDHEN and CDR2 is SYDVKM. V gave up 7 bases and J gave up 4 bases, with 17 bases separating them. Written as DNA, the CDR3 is TGTGCCAGCATTTTCCGGGACCCGGGATACAATGAGCAGTTCTTC. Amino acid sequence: CASIFRDPGYNEQFF. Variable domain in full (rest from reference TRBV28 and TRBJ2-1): DVKVTQSSRYLVKRTGEKVFLECVQDMDHENMFWYRQDPGLGLRLIYFSYDVKMKEKGDIPEGYSVSREKKERFSLILESASTNQTSMYLCASIFRDPGYNEQFFGPGTRLTVL.

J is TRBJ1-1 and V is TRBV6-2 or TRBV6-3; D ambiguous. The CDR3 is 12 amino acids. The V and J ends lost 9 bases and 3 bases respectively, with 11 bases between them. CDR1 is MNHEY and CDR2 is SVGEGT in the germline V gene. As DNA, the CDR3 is TGTGCCAGTAGAGACACGGACACTGAAGCTTTCTTT. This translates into CASRDTDTEAFF.

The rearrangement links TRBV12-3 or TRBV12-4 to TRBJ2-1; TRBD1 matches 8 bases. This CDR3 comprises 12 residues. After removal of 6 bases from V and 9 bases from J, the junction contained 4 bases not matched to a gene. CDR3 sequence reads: CASRATGGEQFF. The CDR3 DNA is TGTGCCAGCAGGGCAACAGGGGGTGAGCAGTTCTTC.

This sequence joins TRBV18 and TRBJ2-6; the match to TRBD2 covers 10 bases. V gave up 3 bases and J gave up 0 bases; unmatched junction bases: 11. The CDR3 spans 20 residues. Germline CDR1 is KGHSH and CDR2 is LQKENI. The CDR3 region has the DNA TGTGCCAGCTCACCGGCGGGACTAGCGACAATGAGCTCTGGGGCCAACGTCCTGACTTTC. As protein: CASSPAGLATMSSGANVLTF.

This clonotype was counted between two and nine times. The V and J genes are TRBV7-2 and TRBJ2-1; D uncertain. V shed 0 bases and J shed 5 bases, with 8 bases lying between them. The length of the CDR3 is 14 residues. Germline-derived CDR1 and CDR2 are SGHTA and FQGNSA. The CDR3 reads CASSLARENNEQFF. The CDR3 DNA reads TGTGCCAGCAGCTTAGCCCGCGAAAACAATGAGCAGTTCTTC.

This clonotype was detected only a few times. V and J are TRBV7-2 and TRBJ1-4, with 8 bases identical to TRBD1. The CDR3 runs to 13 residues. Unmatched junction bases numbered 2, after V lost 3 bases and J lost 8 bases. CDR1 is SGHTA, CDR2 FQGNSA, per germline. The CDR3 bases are TGTGCCAGCAGCTTCCGGACAGGGGAAAAACTGTTTTTT. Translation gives CASSFRTGEKLFF.

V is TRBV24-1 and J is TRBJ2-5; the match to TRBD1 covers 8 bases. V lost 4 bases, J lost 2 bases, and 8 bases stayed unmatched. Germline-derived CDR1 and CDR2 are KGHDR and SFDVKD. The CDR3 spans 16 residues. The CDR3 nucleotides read TGTGCCACCAGTGACCGACAGGGGAATGGACAAGAGACCCAGTACTTC. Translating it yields CATSDRQGNGQETQYF.

As DNA, the CDR3 is TGCAGCGTTGGACGCTCGATGAGCTCCTACGAGCAGTACTTC. It encodes CSVGRSMSSYEQYF. The chain carries TRBV29-1 and TRBJ2-7, with unresolved D. The CDR3 length is 14 residues. The V gene's germline CDR1 is SQVTM and CDR2 ANQGSEA. Trimming cost V 4 bases and J 0 bases, with 13 bases left between them.

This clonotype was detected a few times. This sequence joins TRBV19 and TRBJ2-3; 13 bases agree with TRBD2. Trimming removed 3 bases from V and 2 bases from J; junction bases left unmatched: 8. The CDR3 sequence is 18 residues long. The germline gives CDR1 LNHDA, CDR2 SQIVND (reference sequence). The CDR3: CASSISGTSGIYTDTQYF. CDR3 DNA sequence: TGTGCCAGTAGTATCTCCGGGACTAGCGGGATTTACACAGATACGCAGTATTTT. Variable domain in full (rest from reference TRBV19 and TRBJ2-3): DGGITQSPKYLFRKEGQNVTLSCEQNLNHDAMYWYRQDPGQGLRLIYYSQIVNDFQKGDIAEGYSVSREKKESFPLTVTSAQKNPTAFYLCASSISGTSGIYTDTQYFGPGTRLTVL.

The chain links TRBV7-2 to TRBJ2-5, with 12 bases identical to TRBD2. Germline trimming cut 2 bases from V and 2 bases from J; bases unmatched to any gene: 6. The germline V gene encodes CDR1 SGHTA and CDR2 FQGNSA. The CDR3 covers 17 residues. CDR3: CASSLPSGLAGQETQYF. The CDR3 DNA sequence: TGTGCCAGCAGCTTACCCTCCGGACTAGCGGGACAAGAGACCCAGTACTTC.

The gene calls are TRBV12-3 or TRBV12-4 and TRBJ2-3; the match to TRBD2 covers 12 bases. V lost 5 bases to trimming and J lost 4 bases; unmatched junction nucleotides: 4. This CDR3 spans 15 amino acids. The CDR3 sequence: CASSMTSGSSDTQYF. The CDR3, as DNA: TGTGCCAGCAGTATGACTAGCGGGAGTTCAGATACGCAGTATTTT.

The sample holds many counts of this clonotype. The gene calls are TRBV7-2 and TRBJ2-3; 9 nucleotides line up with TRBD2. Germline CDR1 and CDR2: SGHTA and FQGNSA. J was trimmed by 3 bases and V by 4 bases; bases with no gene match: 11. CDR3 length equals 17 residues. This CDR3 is CASSSRGAGGRTDTQYF. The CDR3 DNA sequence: TGTGCCAGCAGCTCCCGTGGGGCGGGAGGGAGGACAGATACGCAGTATTTT.

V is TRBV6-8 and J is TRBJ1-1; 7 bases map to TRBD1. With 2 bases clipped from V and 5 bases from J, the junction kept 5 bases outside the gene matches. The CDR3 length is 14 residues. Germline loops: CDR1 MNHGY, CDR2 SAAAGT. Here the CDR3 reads CASSYDRVGTEAFF. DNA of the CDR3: TGTGCCAGCAGTTACGACAGGGTAGGAACTGAAGCTTTCTTT.

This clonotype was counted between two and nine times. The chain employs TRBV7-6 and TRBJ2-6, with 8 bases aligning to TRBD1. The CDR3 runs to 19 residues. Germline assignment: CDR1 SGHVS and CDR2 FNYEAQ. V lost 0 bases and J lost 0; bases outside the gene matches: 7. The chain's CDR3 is CASSLAWTGLPSGANVLTF. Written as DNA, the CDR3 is TGTGCCAGCAGCTTAGCTTGGACAGGGCTCCCCTCTGGGGCCAACGTCCTGACTTTC. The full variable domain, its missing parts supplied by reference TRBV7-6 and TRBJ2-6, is GAGVSQSPRYKVTKRGQDVALRCDPISGHVSLYWYRQALGQGPEFLTYFNYEAQQDKSGLPNDRFSAERPEGSISTLTIQRTEQRDSAMYRCASSLAWTGLPSGANVLTFGAGSRLTVL.

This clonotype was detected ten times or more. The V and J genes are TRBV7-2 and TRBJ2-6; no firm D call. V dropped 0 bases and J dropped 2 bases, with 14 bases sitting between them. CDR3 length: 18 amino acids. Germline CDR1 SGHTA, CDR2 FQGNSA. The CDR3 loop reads CASSLAPVPQPGANVLTF. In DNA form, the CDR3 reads TGTGCCAGCAGCTTAGCCCCTGTACCTCAGCCTGGGGCCAACGTCCTGACTTTC.

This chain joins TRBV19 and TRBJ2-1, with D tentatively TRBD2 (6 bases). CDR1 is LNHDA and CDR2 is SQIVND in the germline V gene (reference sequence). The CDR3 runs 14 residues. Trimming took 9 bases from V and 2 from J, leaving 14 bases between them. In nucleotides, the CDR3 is TGTGCCAGCAGAAGCGGGTTACCCTACAATGAGCAGTTCTTC. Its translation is CASRSGLPYNEQFF.

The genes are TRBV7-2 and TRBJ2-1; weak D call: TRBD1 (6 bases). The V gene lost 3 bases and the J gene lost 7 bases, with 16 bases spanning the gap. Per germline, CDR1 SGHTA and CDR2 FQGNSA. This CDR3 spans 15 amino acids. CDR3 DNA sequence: TGTGCCAGCAGCTTGTGGTTACAGGGTGTTAATGAGCAGTTCTTC. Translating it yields CASSLWLQGVNEQFF.

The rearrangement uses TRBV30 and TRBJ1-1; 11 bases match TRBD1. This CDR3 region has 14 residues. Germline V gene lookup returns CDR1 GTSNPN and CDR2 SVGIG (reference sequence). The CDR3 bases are TGTGCGGCCGGGACAGGGGGTTTTAACACTGAAGCTTTCTTT. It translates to CAAGTGGFNTEAFF. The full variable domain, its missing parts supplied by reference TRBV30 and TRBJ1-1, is SQTIHQWPATLVQPVGSPLSLECTVEGTSNPNLYWYRQAAGRGLQLLFYSVGIGQISSEVPQNLSASRPQDRQFILSSKKLLLSDSGFYLCAAGTGGFNTEAFFGQGTRLTVV.

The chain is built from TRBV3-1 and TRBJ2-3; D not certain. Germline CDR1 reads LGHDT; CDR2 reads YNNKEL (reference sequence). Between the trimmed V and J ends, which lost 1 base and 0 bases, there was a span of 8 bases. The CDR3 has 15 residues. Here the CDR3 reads CASSQVITSTDTQYF. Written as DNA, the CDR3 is TGTGCCAGCAGCCAAGTAATAACTAGCACAGATACGCAGTATTTT.

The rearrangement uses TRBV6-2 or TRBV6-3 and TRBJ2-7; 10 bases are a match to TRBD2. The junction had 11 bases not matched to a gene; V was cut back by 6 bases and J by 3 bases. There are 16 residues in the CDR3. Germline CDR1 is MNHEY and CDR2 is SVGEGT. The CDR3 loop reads CASSPRSSGSIYEQYV. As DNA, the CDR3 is TGTGCCAGCAGCCCGAGGTCTAGCGGGAGTATCTACGAGCAGTACGTC.